These T cell receptor beta chains were read from a single sample in a study of blood T cell repertoires in COVID-19. TCRdb's table, derived via immunoSEQ multiplex PCR, lists solely in-frame clones and lacks some. The top ten clones hold 7% to 9.5% of a sample with 30,000 to 35,000 clones, roughly 90% of them seen once. Material: peripheral blood. The receptors stem from a man aged 60-69 years with COVID-19, enrolled during active disease. The CDR3 runs from the conserved cysteine through the conserved F or W. The D gene is left open where the match is weak. Clone size is given for some rows only: seen once, a few or many times, or a class if the clone is expanded.

d_call: TRBD2; v_call: TRBV18; clone_size: NA; j_call: TRBJ2-1; cdr3_aa: CASSRSMTSGPYNEQFF; cdr3_nt: TGTGCCAGCTCCCGATCGATGACTAGCGGCCCCTACAATGAGCAGTTCTTC
d_call: TRBD2; v_call: TRBV5-4; clone_size: NA; j_call: TRBJ2-3; cdr3_aa: CASSRGTSGRAGDTQYF; cdr3_nt: TGTGCCAGCAGCCGGGGGACTAGCGGGAGGGCCGGGGATACGCAGTATTTT
d_call: NA; v_call: TRBV5-1; clone_size: NA; j_call: TRBJ1-2; cdr3_aa: CASSLEVSSGSGYTF; cdr3_nt: TGCGCCAGCAGCTTGGAAGTCTCCTCGGGTAGTGGCTACACCTTC
d_call: NA; v_call: TRBV12-3/TRBV12-4; clone_size: NA; j_call: TRBJ2-5; cdr3_aa: CASSTVETQYF; cdr3_nt: TGTGCCAGCAGTACAGTGGAGACCCAGTACTTC
d_call: NA; v_call: TRBV6-1; clone_size: NA; j_call: TRBJ1-4; cdr3_aa: CASSEDYGILGEKLFF; cdr3_nt: TGTGCCAGCAGTGAGGACTACGGGATTCTGGGGGAAAAACTGTTTTTT
d_call: NA; v_call: TRBV28; clone_size: NA; j_call: TRBJ1-2; cdr3_aa: CASSSGRDTHKF; cdr3_nt: TGTGCCAGCAGTTCTGGGAGGGACACGCACAAATTC
d_call: NA; v_call: TRBV25-1; clone_size: NA; j_call: TRBJ2-7; cdr3_aa: CASSELGERDEQYF; cdr3_nt: TGTGCCAGCAGTGAATTAGGGGAAAGGGACGAGCAGTACTTC
d_call: NA; v_call: TRBV2; clone_size: NA; j_call: TRBJ2-3; cdr3_aa: CASSGDFSITDTQYF; cdr3_nt: TGTGCCAGCAGTGGGGACTTTTCCATCACAGATACGCAGTATTTT
d_call: TRBD1; v_call: TRBV9; clone_size: NA; j_call: TRBJ2-1; cdr3_aa: CASSARGRQDENEQFF; cdr3_nt: TGTGCCAGCAGCGCCAGGGGGAGACAGGATGAGAATGAGCAGTTCTTC
d_call: NA; v_call: TRBV7-2; clone_size: NA; j_call: TRBJ2-7; cdr3_aa: CASSGPSYYEQYF; cdr3_nt: TGTGCCAGCAGTGGGCCCAGCTACTACGAGCAGTACTTC
d_call: NA; v_call: TRBV25-1; clone_size: NA; j_call: TRBJ1-4; cdr3_aa: CASSEPGVNEKLFF; cdr3_nt: TGTGCCAGCAGTGAGCCGGGGGTAAATGAAAAACTGTTTTTT
d_call: NA; v_call: TRBV7-8; clone_size: NA; j_call: TRBJ2-2; cdr3_aa: CASSLVDQGTGELFF; cdr3_nt: TGTGCCAGCAGCTTAGTTGACCAGGGTACCGGGGAGCTGTTTTTT
d_call: TRBD2; v_call: TRBV3-1/TRBV3-2; clone_size: NA; j_call: TRBJ2-2; cdr3_aa: CASSLGLAETGELFF; cdr3_nt: TGTGCCAGCAGCCTGGGACTAGCGGAAACCGGGGAGCTGTTTTTT
d_call: NA; v_call: TRBV4-1; clone_size: few; j_call: TRBJ1-6; cdr3_aa: CASSQDGADNNSPLHF; cdr3_nt: TGCGCCAGCAGCCAAGATGGGGCAGACAATAATTCACCCCTCCACTTT
d_call: NA; v_call: TRBV14; clone_size: few; j_call: TRBJ1-1; cdr3_aa: CASSRSMNTEAFF; cdr3_nt: TGTGCCAGCAGCCGGAGCATGAACACTGAAGCTTTCTTT
d_call: TRBD2; v_call: TRBV6-2/TRBV6-3; clone_size: NA; j_call: TRBJ2-7; cdr3_aa: CASSDDSGRRPEEQYF; cdr3_nt: TGTGCCAGCAGTGACGATAGCGGGAGGCGACCGGAGGAGCAGTACTTC
d_call: NA; v_call: TRBV18; clone_size: NA; j_call: TRBJ1-6; cdr3_aa: CASSPPGEGNSPLHF; cdr3_nt: TGTGCCAGCTCACCCCCCGGGGAGGGGAATTCACCCCTCCACTTT
d_call: TRBD2; v_call: TRBV28; clone_size: NA; j_call: TRBJ2-5; cdr3_aa: CASTTTLAGVGETQYF; cdr3_nt: TGTGCCAGCACCACGACCCTAGCGGGAGTTGGAGAGACCCAGTACTTC
d_call: NA; v_call: TRBV2; clone_size: NA; j_call: TRBJ1-2; cdr3_aa: CASSDRGHGYTF; cdr3_nt: TGTGCCAGCAGTGACAGGGGCCATGGCTACACCTTC
d_call: TRBD1; v_call: TRBV5-8; clone_size: NA; j_call: TRBJ1-6; cdr3_aa: CASSLWTGGNSPLHF; cdr3_nt: TGTGCCAGCAGCCTATGGACAGGGGGTAATTCACCCCTCCACTTT
d_call: NA; v_call: TRBV11-3; clone_size: few; j_call: TRBJ2-1; cdr3_aa: CASSLGERNEQFF; cdr3_nt: TGTGCCAGCAGCTTAGGTGAGAGGAATGAGCAGTTCTTC
d_call: NA; v_call: TRBV7-2; clone_size: NA; j_call: TRBJ1-5; cdr3_aa: CASSFLGGTSDQPQHF; cdr3_nt: TGTGCCAGCAGCTTCCTGGGTGGGACAAGCGATCAGCCCCAGCATTTT
d_call: NA; v_call: TRBV20-1; clone_size: NA; j_call: TRBJ2-3; cdr3_aa: CSASSGSPTGVDTQYF; cdr3_nt: TGCAGTGCTAGTTCAGGGTCGCCCACTGGGGTAGATACGCAGTATTTT
d_call: TRBD1; v_call: TRBV7-2; clone_size: NA; j_call: TRBJ1-2; cdr3_aa: CASSLTGVGTYGYTF; cdr3_nt: TGTGCCAGCAGCTTAACAGGGGTGGGAACATATGGCTACACCTTC
d_call: NA; v_call: TRBV13; clone_size: NA; j_call: TRBJ2-2; cdr3_aa: CASSLAPGGGWELFF; cdr3_nt: TGTGCCAGCAGCTTAGCCCCAGGCGGGGGCTGGGAGCTGTTTTTT
d_call: NA; v_call: TRBV11-2; clone_size: NA; j_call: TRBJ1-5; cdr3_aa: CASSLAGSNQPQHF; cdr3_nt: TGTGCCAGCAGCTTAGCAGGTAGCAATCAGCCCCAGCATTTT
d_call: TRBD2; v_call: TRBV9; clone_size: NA; j_call: TRBJ2-4; cdr3_aa: CASSVGLIAGENIQYF; cdr3_nt: TGTGCCAGCAGCGTAGGTCTTATAGCGGGAGAAAACATTCAGTACTTC
d_call: NA; v_call: TRBV5-6; clone_size: NA; j_call: TRBJ1-4; cdr3_aa: CASSLAPREKLFF; cdr3_nt: TGTGCCAGCAGCTTGGCACCGAGGGAAAAACTGTTTTTT
d_call: TRBD1; v_call: TRBV11-2; clone_size: NA; j_call: TRBJ1-4; cdr3_aa: CASSPGQLIATNEKLFF; cdr3_nt: TGTGCCAGCAGTCCGGGACAGCTTATTGCAACTAATGAAAAACTGTTTTTT
d_call: NA; v_call: TRBV5-5; clone_size: NA; j_call: TRBJ1-5; cdr3_aa: CASSLTFAGTLNQPQHF; cdr3_nt: TGTGCCAGCAGCTTAACTTTCGCCGGGACTCTCAATCAGCCCCAGCATTTT
d_call: NA; v_call: TRBV19; clone_size: NA; j_call: TRBJ1-1; cdr3_aa: CASTKRRDTEAFF; cdr3_nt: TGTGCCAGTACAAAGCGGAGAGACACTGAAGCTTTCTTT
d_call: TRBD1; v_call: TRBV7-2; clone_size: NA; j_call: TRBJ2-3; cdr3_aa: CASSLRLTGSADTQYF; cdr3_nt: TGTGCCAGCAGCTTAAGGTTGACAGGGTCCGCAGATACGCAGTATTTT
d_call: TRBD1; v_call: TRBV30; clone_size: NA; j_call: TRBJ1-1; cdr3_aa: CAWSVREPRGLLNTEAFF; cdr3_nt: TGTGCCTGGAGTGTAAGGGAACCCAGGGGGCTCCTGAACACTGAAGCTTTCTTT
d_call: NA; v_call: TRBV4-1; clone_size: once; j_call: TRBJ2-7; cdr3_aa: CASSQADMGFTSSYEQYF; cdr3_nt: TGCGCCAGCAGCCAAGCCGATATGGGCTTTACAAGCTCCTACGAGCAGTACTTC
d_call: NA; v_call: TRBV30; clone_size: NA; j_call: TRBJ2-6; cdr3_aa: CAWSFRGSGANVLTF; cdr3_nt: TGTGCCTGGAGTTTCAGGGGATCTGGGGCCAACGTCCTGACTTTC
d_call: TRBD2; v_call: TRBV9; clone_size: NA; j_call: TRBJ2-1; cdr3_aa: CASSTRTSGRTINNEQFF; cdr3_nt: TGTGCCAGCAGCACCCGGACTAGCGGGAGAACGATCAACAATGAGCAGTTCTTC
d_call: TRBD1; v_call: TRBV11-3; clone_size: NA; j_call: TRBJ1-1; cdr3_aa: CASGLAGGLWGTEAFF; cdr3_nt: TGTGCCAGCGGGCTAGCAGGGGGCCTTTGGGGCACTGAAGCTTTCTTT
d_call: NA; v_call: TRBV20-1; clone_size: NA; j_call: TRBJ1-6; cdr3_aa: CSASRGNSPLHF; cdr3_nt: TGCAGTGCTAGTCGGGGGAATTCACCCCTCCACTTT
d_call: NA; v_call: TRBV12-3/TRBV12-4; clone_size: NA; j_call: TRBJ2-1; cdr3_aa: CASSLALVEQFF; cdr3_nt: TGTGCCAGCAGTCTCGCGTTGGTTGAGCAGTTCTTC
d_call: TRBD1; v_call: TRBV2; clone_size: NA; j_call: TRBJ2-5; cdr3_aa: CASPEAGTEETQYF; cdr3_nt: TGTGCCAGCCCTGAGGCCGGGACAGAAGAGACCCAGTACTTC
d_call: TRBD1; v_call: TRBV3-1/TRBV3-2; clone_size: NA; j_call: TRBJ1-3; cdr3_aa: CASSKGQGTEGNTIYF; cdr3_nt: TGTGCCAGCAGCAAGGGACAGGGGACGGAGGGAAACACCATATATTTT
d_call: NA; v_call: TRBV24-1; clone_size: NA; j_call: TRBJ1-1; cdr3_aa: CATDEETNTEAFF; cdr3_nt: TGTGCCACCGATGAGGAGACCAACACTGAAGCTTTCTTT
d_call: TRBD2; v_call: TRBV11-1; clone_size: NA; j_call: TRBJ2-7; cdr3_aa: CASSSRGLTYEQYF; cdr3_nt: TGTGCCAGCAGCTCCCGGGGACTAACCTACGAGCAGTACTTC
d_call: NA; v_call: TRBV11-2; clone_size: once; j_call: TRBJ1-3; cdr3_aa: CASSLAGKSGNTIYF; cdr3_nt: TGTGCCAGCAGCTTAGCCGGGAAGTCTGGAAACACCATATATTTT
d_call: TRBD1; v_call: TRBV19; clone_size: NA; j_call: TRBJ2-1; cdr3_aa: CASSIDGTGFREQFF; cdr3_nt: TGTGCCAGTAGTATAGACGGGACAGGGTTCCGCGAGCAGTTCTTC
d_call: NA; v_call: TRBV3-1/TRBV3-2; clone_size: NA; j_call: TRBJ2-5; cdr3_aa: CASSQESGETQYF; cdr3_nt: TGTGCCAGCAGCCAAGAATCCGGGGAGACCCAGTACTTC
d_call: NA; v_call: TRBV6-5; clone_size: once; j_call: TRBJ1-5; cdr3_aa: CASSYMQGDNQPQHF; cdr3_nt: TGTGCCAGCAGTTACATGCAGGGCGATAATCAGCCCCAGCATTTT
d_call: TRBD2; v_call: TRBV5-1; clone_size: NA; j_call: TRBJ2-7; cdr3_aa: CASSPTSGPYEQYF; cdr3_nt: TGCGCCAGCAGCCCGACTAGCGGCCCCTACGAGCAGTACTTC
d_call: TRBD2; v_call: TRBV9; clone_size: NA; j_call: TRBJ2-3; cdr3_aa: CASSVSGKDTDTQYF; cdr3_nt: TGTGCCAGCAGCGTCAGCGGGAAAGACACAGATACGCAGTATTTT
d_call: TRBD1; v_call: TRBV7-9; clone_size: NA; j_call: TRBJ1-2; cdr3_aa: CASSPGDRSGGYTF; cdr3_nt: TGTGCCAGCAGCCCCGGGGACAGGTCCGGAGGCTACACCTTC
d_call: TRBD1; v_call: TRBV15; clone_size: few; j_call: TRBJ1-1; cdr3_aa: CATSRTGSGTEAFF; cdr3_nt: TGTGCCACCAGCAGGACAGGGTCGGGGACTGAAGCTTTCTTT
d_call: TRBD1; v_call: TRBV7-9; clone_size: NA; j_call: TRBJ2-7; cdr3_aa: CASSSAGGGGEQYF; cdr3_nt: TGTGCCAGCAGCTCGGCAGGGGGCGGAGGCGAGCAGTACTTC